This record covers a single TCR beta chain. What it recognizes is unknown. This sample was included in a study of T-cell memory formation after mild COVID-19. Study-level background: There were largely donor-specific TCR clusters. Study-level points and caveats: A subset of responding clones appeared in pre-infection memory, suggesting cross-reactive memory joined. Researchers report contracting CD4+ clones mostly in CM and EM, with CD8+ clones in EMRA.

UMIs and sample barcodes were carried by the TCR alpha and TCR beta cDNA libraries that 5'RACE produced using constant-segment primers. TCRdb re-called the 5' RACE reads through MiXCR, storing one row per CDR3 protein. The sample has approximately 300,000 distinct CDR3 sequences, about a sixth seen once. Material for sequencing was PBMCs or a T cell subset sorted from them (not recorded which). The clonotype comes from a man between 18 and 35 years old who had mild COVID-19 (a few samples of this study predate the infection). Cell type and time point are not known.

CDR3 DNA sequence: TGTGCCAGCAGCCCAGTGAGGTCGGGGACCCAGTACTTC. It yields the protein CASSPVRSGTQYF. This chain connects TRBV7-2 to TRBJ2-5; D ambiguous. Trimming pared 5 bases from V and 7 bases from J, leaving 14 bases between. Germline-derived CDR1 and CDR2 are SGHTA and FQGNSA. This CDR3 is 13 amino acids long.